This entry features one T cell receptor beta chain sequence. This clone was detected once. What antigen it recognizes has not been identified. Base qualities are not at hand, and no much larger clone is one base apart. The record originates from a study of T cell changes during pregnancy in multiple sclerosis (dated by TCRdb to about 2019). With respect to the entire study: The study examined how the T cell repertoire changed over the course of pregnancy in women with multiple sclerosis.

V has 4 bases trimmed and J has 3 bases trimmed; junction bases matching no gene number 9. There are 16 amino acids in the CDR3, from cysteine to phenylalanine inclusive. CDR3 DNA only is kept here, 48 bases in frame from base 1. In the germline V gene, CDR1 corresponds to SGDLS and CDR2 to YYNGEE. Receptor libraries were prepared by the immunoSEQ multiplex PCR assay. TCRdb stores this immuneACCESS table with in-frame sequences only. Part of the clones is absent; in the studies checked, under half of the shortfall reflects unresolved V genes, and no reason is known for the rest. This sample lists fewer than 50,000 clones; roughly 93% were detected once. About 4.1% of the sample belongs to the ten largest clones.

The receptor was isolated from a female donor with multiple sclerosis, enrolled in a pregnancy study. The sequence joins TRBV9 to TRBJ2-3; 9 bases in between match TRBD2. The specimen was CD8+ T cells from peripheral blood mononuclear cells, collected in the first trimester of pregnancy. The CDR3: CASSRRASGATDTQYF. The sequenced DNA: TGTGCCAGCAGCAGGAGGGCTAGCGGGGCTACAGATACGCAGTATTTT.